These T cell receptor beta chains were read from a single sample in a study of CD8+CD57+ T cells in acquired aplastic anemia. TCRdb used MiXCR to reprocess the reads, holding one entry per CDR3 protein. In the table there are 200,000 to 250,000 distinct CDR3 sequences, about 60% of which are singletons. Source material: sorted CD4+, CD8+, or CD8+CD57+ T cells (not recorded which) from PBMCs. Receptors originate from a human donor with aplastic anemia. Each CDR3 is given with its conserved first and last residue. The D gene is left open where the match is weak. Size values are once, few and many counts, or a class for expanded clones, and some rows have none.

>TRBJ1-1|once|13|-|TRBV14
CASGLKWNTEAFF
TGTGCCAGCGGGCTTAAATGGAACACTGAAGCTTTCTTT
>TRBJ2-3|-|15|TRBD2|TRBV24-1
CATRHGLAGIDTQYF
TGTGCCACCCGACACGGACTAGCGGGAATAGATACGCAGTATTTT
>TRBJ1-4|-|14|TRBD1|TRBV6-5
CASSTGTGLEKLFF
TGTGCCAGCAGCACCGGGACAGGGCTAGAAAAACTGTTTTTT
>TRBJ2-2|-|15|TRBD1|TRBV7-2
CASSPTGFSTGELFF
TGTGCCAGCAGCCCGACAGGGTTTAGCACCGGGGAGCTGTTTTTT
>TRBJ1-2|-|14|-|TRBV5-5
CASRWGGRDYGYTF
TGTGCCAGCAGGTGGGGAGGCAGAGACTATGGCTACACCTTC
>TRBJ2-7|-|14|TRBD1|TRBV20-1
CSARGDRVAYEQYF
TGCAGTGCTAGGGGGGACAGGGTAGCCTACGAGCAGTACTTC
>TRBJ1-3|-|16|-|TRBV10-3
CAISEYSITSGNTIYF
TGTGCCATCAGTGAGTACAGCATAACCTCTGGAAACACCATATATTTT
>TRBJ2-7|-|15|TRBD2|TRBV20-1
CSAPPRGGSENEQYF
TGCAGTGCCCCCCCCCGGGGCGGGAGTGAGAACGAGCAGTACTTC
>TRBJ1-1|-|14|-|TRBV27
CASSFGGLGTEAFF
TGTGCCAGCAGTTTTGGGGGCCTGGGCACTGAAGCTTTCTTT
>TRBJ1-6|once|15|TRBD1|TRBV4-1
CASSQGQGGNSPLHF
TGCGCCAGCAGCCAAGGACAGGGCGGAAATTCACCCCTCCACTTT
>TRBJ1-1|-|16|-|TRBV25-1
CASSESYGVDNTEAFF
TGTGCCAGCAGTGAATCATACGGGGTGGATAACACTGAAGCTTTCTTT
>TRBJ2-1|-|12|-|TRBV5-5
CASSFWANEQFF
TGCGCCAGCAGCTTTTGGGCCAATGAGCAGTTCTTC
>TRBJ2-7|few|12|-|TRBV29-1
CSVRDLNYEQYF
TGCAGCGTTCGGGACCTAAACTACGAGCAGTACTTC
>TRBJ2-1|few|14|TRBD2|TRBV20-1
CSAQTSGNYNEQFF
TGCAGTGCGCAGACTAGCGGGAACTACAATGAGCAGTTCTTC
>TRBJ2-5|few|11|-|TRBV19
CASSIQETQYF
TGTGCCAGTAGTATCCAAGAGACCCAGTACTTC
>TRBJ1-1|-|15|-|TRBV7-6
CASSPGRAMNTEAFF
TGTGCCAGCAGCCCTGGAAGGGCCATGAACACTGAAGCTTTCTTT
>TRBJ2-1|-|16|TRBD2|TRBV29-1
CSVEDLPSGGYNEQFF
TGCAGCGTTGAAGATCTTCCTAGCGGGGGCTACAATGAGCAGTTCTTC
>TRBJ2-7|-|12|-|TRBV19
CASSGPVREQYF
TGTGCCAGTAGTGGACCCGTCCGCGAGCAGTACTTC
>TRBJ2-3|-|13|TRBD1|TRBV19
CASSRGHGDTQYF
TGTGCCAGTAGCAGGGGGCACGGAGATACGCAGTATTTT
>TRBJ2-5|-|14|TRBD2|TRBV20-1
CSAPSLAGAETQYF
TGCAGTGCCCCTTCTTTAGCGGGGGCAGAGACCCAGTACTTC
>TRBJ2-4|-|14|-|TRBV19
CASSQVLAKNIQYF
TGTGCCAGTAGTCAAGTTCTAGCCAAAAACATTCAGTACTTC
>TRBJ2-7|once|13|-|TRBV25-1
CASSEYSLGEQYF
TGTGCCAGCAGTGAATATTCACTGGGTGAGCAGTACTTC
>TRBJ1-5|-|15|-|TRBV7-6
CASSLEGGGNQPQHF
TGTGCCAGCAGCTTAGAGGGGGGTGGCAATCAGCCCCAGCATTTT
>TRBJ2-7|few|14|-|TRBV5-4
CASSLEHATYEQYF
TGTGCCAGCAGCTTAGAACACGCGACCTACGAGCAGTACTTC
>TRBJ1-1|-|13|-|TRBV19
CASSLIRGTEAFF
TGTGCCAGTAGCTTAATCAGGGGCACTGAAGCTTTCTTT
>TRBJ1-4|few|11|-|TRBV6-6
CASSYSEKLFF
TGTGCCAGCAGTTACAGTGAAAAACTGTTTTTT
>TRBJ2-1|-|16|TRBD2|TRBV10-3
CAISTGTSGGYNEQFF
TGTGCCATCAGCACCGGGACTAGCGGGGGATACAATGAGCAGTTCTTC
>TRBJ1-2|-|12|-|TRBV4-1
CASSATSWGYTF
TGCGCCAGCAGCGCAACGAGTTGGGGCTACACCTTC
>TRBJ2-3|-|14|TRBD2|TRBV2
CASTGLAGADTQYF
TGTGCCAGCACCGGGCTAGCGGGAGCAGATACGCAGTATTTT
>TRBJ2-7|-|14|-|TRBV5-1
CASSFDRALSEQYF
TGTGCCAGCAGCTTTGACCGGGCCCTCTCCGAGCAGTACTTC
>TRBJ1-2|-|12|-|TRBV29-1
CSVAAGNYGYTF
TGCAGCGTCGCGGCGGGAAACTATGGCTACACCTTC
>TRBJ2-2|-|15|-|TRBV19
CASSIVVQRTGELFF
TGTGCCAGTAGTATAGTCGTACAGCGGACCGGGGAGCTGTTTTTT
>TRBJ2-7|-|15|-|TRBV4-1
CASSQVGGRNYEQYF
TGCGCCAGCAGCCAAGTCGGGGGCCGCAACTACGAGCAGTACTTC
>TRBJ1-5|-|15|TRBD1|TRBV29-1
CSVEDGTGPNQPQHF
TGCAGCGTTGAAGATGGGACAGGCCCCAATCAGCCCCAGCATTTT
>TRBJ2-5|once|13|-|TRBV30
CAWSVRGGETQYF
TGTGCCTGGAGTGTACGAGGAGGGGAGACCCAGTACTTC
>TRBJ2-1|-|17|-|TRBV29-1
CSVEEWGGRYSYNEQFF
TGCAGCGTTGAAGAGTGGGGGGGCCGATACTCCTACAATGAGCAGTTCTTC